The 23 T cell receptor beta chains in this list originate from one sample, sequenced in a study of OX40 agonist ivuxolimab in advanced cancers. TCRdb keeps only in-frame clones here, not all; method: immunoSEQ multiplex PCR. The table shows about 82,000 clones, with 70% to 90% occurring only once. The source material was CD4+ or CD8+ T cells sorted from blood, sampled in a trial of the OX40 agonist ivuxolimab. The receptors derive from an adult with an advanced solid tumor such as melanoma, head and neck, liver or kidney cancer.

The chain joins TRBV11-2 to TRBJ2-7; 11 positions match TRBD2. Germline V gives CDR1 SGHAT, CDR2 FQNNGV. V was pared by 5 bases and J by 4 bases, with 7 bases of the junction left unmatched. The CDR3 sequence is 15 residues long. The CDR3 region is CASSRGLAATYEQYF. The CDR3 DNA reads TGTGCCAGCAGCAGGGGACTAGCGGCGACGTACGAGCAGTACTTC.

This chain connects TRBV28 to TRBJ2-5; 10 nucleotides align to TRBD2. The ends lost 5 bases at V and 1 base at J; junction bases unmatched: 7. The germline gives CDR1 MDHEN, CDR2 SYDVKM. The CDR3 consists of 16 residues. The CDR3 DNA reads TGTGCCAGCAGTATGCGGACTAGCGGCTTCCAAGAGACCCAGTACTTC. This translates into CASSMRTSGFQETQYF.

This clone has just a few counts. The CDR3 nucleotides are TGTGCCAGCAGTGAACTACTTTCTAGCGGGAGAGACAATGAGCAGTTCTTC. It specifies CASSELLSSGRDNEQFF. The chain links TRBV2 to TRBJ2-1, with TRBD2 matching over 10 bases. The CDR3 loop spans 17 amino acids. Germline values: CDR1 SNHLY, CDR2 FYNNEI. J gave up 5 bases and V 2 bases, and 9 bases lay outside the gene matches.

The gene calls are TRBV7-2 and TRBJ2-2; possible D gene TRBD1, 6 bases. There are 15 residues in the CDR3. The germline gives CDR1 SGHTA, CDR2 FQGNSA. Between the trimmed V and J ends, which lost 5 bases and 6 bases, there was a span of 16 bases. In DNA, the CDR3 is TGTGCCAGCAGCGAGGACAGTCTTGTGGCCGGGGAGCTGTTTTTT. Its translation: CASSEDSLVAGELFF. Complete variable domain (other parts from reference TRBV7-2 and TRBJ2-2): GAGVSQSPSNKVTEKGKDVELRCDPISGHTALYWYRQSLGQGLEFLIYFQGNSAPDKSGLPSDRFSAERTGGSVSTLTIQRTQQEDSAVYLCASSEDSLVAGELFFGEGSRLTVL.

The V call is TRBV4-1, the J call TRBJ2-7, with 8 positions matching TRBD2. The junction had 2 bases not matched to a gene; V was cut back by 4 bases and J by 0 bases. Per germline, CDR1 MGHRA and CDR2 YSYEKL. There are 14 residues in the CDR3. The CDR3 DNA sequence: TGCGCCAGCAGCCCTAGCGGGTACTCCTACGAGCAGTACTTC. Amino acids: CASSPSGYSYEQYF.

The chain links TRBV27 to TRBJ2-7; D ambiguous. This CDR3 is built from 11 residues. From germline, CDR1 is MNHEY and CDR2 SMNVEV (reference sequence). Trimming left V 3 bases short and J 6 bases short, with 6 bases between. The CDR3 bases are TGTGCCAGCAGTTTTGGAGCCGAGCAGTACTTC. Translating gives CASSFGAEQYF.

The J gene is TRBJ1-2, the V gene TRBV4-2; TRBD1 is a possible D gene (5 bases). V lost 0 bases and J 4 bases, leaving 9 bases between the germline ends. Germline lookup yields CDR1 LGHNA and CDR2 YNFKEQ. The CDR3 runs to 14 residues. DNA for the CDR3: TGTGCCAGCAGCCAAGACAGGGCCGCCTATGGCTACACCTTC. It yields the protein CASSQDRAAYGYTF.

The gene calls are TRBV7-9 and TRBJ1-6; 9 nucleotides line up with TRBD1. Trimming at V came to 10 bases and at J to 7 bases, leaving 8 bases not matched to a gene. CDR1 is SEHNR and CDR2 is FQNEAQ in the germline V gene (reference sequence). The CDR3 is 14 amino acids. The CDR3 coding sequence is TGTGCCACCAACTCCGGGACAGGGAATTCACCCCTCCACTTT. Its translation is CATNSGTGNSPLHF.

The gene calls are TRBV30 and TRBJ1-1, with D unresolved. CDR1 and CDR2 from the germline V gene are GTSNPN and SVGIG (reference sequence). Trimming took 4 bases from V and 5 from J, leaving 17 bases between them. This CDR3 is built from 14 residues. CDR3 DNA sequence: TGTGCCTGGAAAGGGCGCTCAACGGGGACTGAAGCTTTCTTT. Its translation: CAWKGRSTGTEAFF.

CDR3 sequence reads: CASSLFPGGSNQPQHF. The DNA for the CDR3 is TGTGCCAGCAGTTTATTCCCGGGGGGTAGCAATCAGCCCCAGCATTTT. The rearrangement uses TRBV28 and TRBJ1-5, with D perhaps matching TRBD1 (5 bases). Germline V gene data show CDR1 as MDHEN and CDR2 as SYDVKM. This CDR3 spans 16 amino acids. V was cut by 1 base and J by 0 bases, with 10 bases left in between.

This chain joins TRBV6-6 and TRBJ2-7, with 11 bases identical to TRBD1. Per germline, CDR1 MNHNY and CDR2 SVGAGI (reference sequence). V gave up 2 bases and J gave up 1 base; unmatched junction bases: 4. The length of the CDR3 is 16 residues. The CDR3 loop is CASSYGDRGISYEQYF. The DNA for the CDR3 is TGTGCCAGCAGTTACGGGGACAGGGGGATTTCCTACGAGCAGTACTTC.

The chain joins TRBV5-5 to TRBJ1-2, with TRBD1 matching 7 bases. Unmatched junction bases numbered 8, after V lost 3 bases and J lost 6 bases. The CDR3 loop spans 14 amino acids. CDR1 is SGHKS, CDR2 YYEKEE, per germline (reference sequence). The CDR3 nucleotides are TGTGCCAGCAGCTCCGGGGACAGAGGGGATGGCTACACCTTC. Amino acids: CASSSGDRGDGYTF.

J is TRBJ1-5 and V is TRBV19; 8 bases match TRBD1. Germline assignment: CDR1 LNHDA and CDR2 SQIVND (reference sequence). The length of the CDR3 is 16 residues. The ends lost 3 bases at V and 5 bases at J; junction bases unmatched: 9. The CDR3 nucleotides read TGTGCCAGTAGTATTTTAGGGGCAGGGGGCCATCAGCCCCAGCATTTT. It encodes CASSILGAGGHQPQHF.

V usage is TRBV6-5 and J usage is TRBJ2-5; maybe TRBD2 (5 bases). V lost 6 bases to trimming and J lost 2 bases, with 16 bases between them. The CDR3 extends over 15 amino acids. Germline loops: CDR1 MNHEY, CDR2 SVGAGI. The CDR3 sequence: CASSPRGANQETQYF. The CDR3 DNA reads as TGTGCCAGCAGCCCTCGGGGAGCGAATCAAGAGACCCAGTACTTC.

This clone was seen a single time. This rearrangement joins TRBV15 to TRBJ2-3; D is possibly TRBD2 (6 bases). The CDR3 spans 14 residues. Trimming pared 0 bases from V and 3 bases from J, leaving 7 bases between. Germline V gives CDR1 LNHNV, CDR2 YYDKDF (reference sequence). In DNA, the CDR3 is TGTGCCACCAGCAGAGATCGGGGGACAGATACGCAGTATTTT. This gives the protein CATSRDRGTDTQYF.

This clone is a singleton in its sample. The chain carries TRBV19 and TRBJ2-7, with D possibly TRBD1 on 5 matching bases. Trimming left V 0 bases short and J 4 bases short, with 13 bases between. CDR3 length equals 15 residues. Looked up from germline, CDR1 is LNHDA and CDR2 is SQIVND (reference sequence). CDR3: CASSIEQAPPYEQYF. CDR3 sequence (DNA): TGTGCCAGTAGTATAGAACAGGCTCCCCCATACGAGCAGTACTTC.

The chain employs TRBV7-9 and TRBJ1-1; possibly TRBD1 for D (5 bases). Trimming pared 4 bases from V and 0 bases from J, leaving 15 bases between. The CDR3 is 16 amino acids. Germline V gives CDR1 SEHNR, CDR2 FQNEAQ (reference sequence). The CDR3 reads CASSYQAGRLNTEAFF. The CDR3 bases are TGTGCCAGCAGCTATCAAGCGGGACGGCTGAACACTGAAGCTTTCTTT.

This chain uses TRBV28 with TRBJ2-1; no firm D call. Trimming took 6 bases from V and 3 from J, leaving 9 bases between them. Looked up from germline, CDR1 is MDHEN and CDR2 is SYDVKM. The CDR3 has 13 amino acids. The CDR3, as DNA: TGTGCCAGCAGCTTGCCCCTCTACAATGAGCAGTTCTTC. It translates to CASSLPLYNEQFF.

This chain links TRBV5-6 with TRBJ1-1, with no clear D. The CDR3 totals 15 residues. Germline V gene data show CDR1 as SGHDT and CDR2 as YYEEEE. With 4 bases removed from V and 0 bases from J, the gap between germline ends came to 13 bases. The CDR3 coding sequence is TGTGCCAGCAGCCCCGGAGGGTGGGTGAACACTGAAGCTTTCTTT. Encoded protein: CASSPGGWVNTEAFF.

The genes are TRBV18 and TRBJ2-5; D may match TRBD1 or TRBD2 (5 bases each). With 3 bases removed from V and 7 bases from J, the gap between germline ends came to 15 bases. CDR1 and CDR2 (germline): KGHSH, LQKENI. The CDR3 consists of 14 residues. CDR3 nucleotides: TGTGCCAGCTCACCGGGGGAACCCTGGGTGACCCAGTACTTC. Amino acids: CASSPGEPWVTQYF.

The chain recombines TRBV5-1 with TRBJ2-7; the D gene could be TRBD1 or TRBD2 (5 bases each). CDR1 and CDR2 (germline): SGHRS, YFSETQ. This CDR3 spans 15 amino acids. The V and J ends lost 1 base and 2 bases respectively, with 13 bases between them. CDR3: CASSLLGTATYEQYF. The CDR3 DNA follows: TGCGCCAGCAGCTTGTTGGGGACGGCGACCTACGAGCAGTACTTC.

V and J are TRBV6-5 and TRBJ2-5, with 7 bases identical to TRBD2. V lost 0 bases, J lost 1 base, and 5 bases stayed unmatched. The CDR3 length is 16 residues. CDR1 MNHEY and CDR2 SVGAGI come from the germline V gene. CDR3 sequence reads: CASSYSEGRGQETQYF. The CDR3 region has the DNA TGTGCCAGCAGTTACTCCGAGGGGAGGGGCCAAGAGACCCAGTACTTC.

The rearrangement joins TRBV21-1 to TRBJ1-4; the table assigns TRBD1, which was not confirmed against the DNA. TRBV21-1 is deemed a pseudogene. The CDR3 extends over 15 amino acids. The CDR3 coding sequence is TGTGCCAGCAGCACCCTAGACAGGTTGGCTGAAAAACTGTTTTTT. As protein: CASSTLDRLAEKLFF.